These T cell receptor beta chains were read from a single sample in a study of shared T cell receptors in the human thymus. Using immunoSEQ multiplex PCR, the repertoire was profiled, and TCRdb retains in-frame clones only, with some absent. Here the sample spans more than 300,000 clones, 95% being singletons. Input material: thymocytes. The source of these receptors is a human donor. Both conserved end residues are part of each CDR3. D genes are given only for firm matches. Only some rows state a clone size, as once, few, many or a class for expanded clones.

v_gene: TRBV7-9; d_gene: -; j_gene: TRBJ1-3; abundance: -; CDR3nt: TGTGCCAGCAGCTTTCCAGACCGTTCCTCTGGAAACACCATATATTTT; CDR3aa: CASSFPDRSSGNTIYF
v_gene: TRBV5-4; d_gene: -; j_gene: TRBJ2-2; abundance: -; CDR3nt: TGTGCCAGCAGAGAGTTTACCGGGGAGCTGTTTTTT; CDR3aa: CASREFTGELFF
v_gene: TRBV19; d_gene: TRBD1; j_gene: TRBJ2-1; abundance: -; CDR3nt: TGTGCCAGTAGTATCGGATGGATCGGACAGGGGGCAGGCAATGAGCAGTTCTTC; CDR3aa: CASSIGWIGQGAGNEQFF
v_gene: TRBV21-1; d_gene: -; j_gene: TRBJ1-3; abundance: -; CDR3nt: TGTGCCAGCAGCTTGTCCAGTGGACAGTGGAGAAACACCATATATTTT; CDR3aa: CASSLSSGQWRNTIYF
v_gene: TRBV11-2; d_gene: -; j_gene: TRBJ2-7; abundance: -; CDR3nt: TGTGCCAGCAGCTTAGAATTCCGGTGGGCGCAGAGCTCCTACGAGCAGTACTTC; CDR3aa: CASSLEFRWAQSSYEQYF
v_gene: TRBV2; d_gene: -; j_gene: TRBJ2-1; abundance: -; CDR3nt: TGTGCCAGCAGTGGAAGCTTTACCTACAATGAGCAGTTCTTC; CDR3aa: CASSGSFTYNEQFF
v_gene: TRBV9; d_gene: TRBD2; j_gene: TRBJ2-5; abundance: -; CDR3nt: TGTGCCAGCAGCGCCCAATCGAAGATGGGACTAGGGACAGAGACCCAGTACTTC; CDR3aa: CASSAQSKMGLGTETQYF
v_gene: TRBV6-4; d_gene: TRBD2; j_gene: TRBJ2-7; abundance: -; CDR3nt: TGTGCCAGCAGCCAAGGGACTAGCGGGAAAGACGAGCAGTACTTC; CDR3aa: CASSQGTSGKDEQYF
v_gene: TRBV7-9; d_gene: -; j_gene: TRBJ1-5; abundance: -; CDR3nt: TGTGCCAGCAGCTTAGTCGTCGCAGGGGAGGAACAGCCCCAGCATTTT; CDR3aa: CASSLVVAGEEQPQHF
v_gene: TRBV7-2; d_gene: -; j_gene: TRBJ2-1; abundance: -; CDR3nt: TGTGCCAGCAGCTCCTACCGGGACGGAGGGAGCACCTACAATGAGCAGTTCTTC; CDR3aa: CASSSYRDGGSTYNEQFF
v_gene: TRBV23-1; d_gene: -; j_gene: TRBJ1-1; abundance: -; CDR3nt: TGCGCCAGCAGTCAATCGCGGGTGGTGACTGAAGCTTTCTTT; CDR3aa: CASSQSRVVTEAFF
v_gene: TRBV6-5; d_gene: TRBD1; j_gene: TRBJ2-7; abundance: -; CDR3nt: TGTGCCAGCAGCCGGACAGGGGTGAGTTCCTACGAGCAGTACTTC; CDR3aa: CASSRTGVSSYEQYF
v_gene: TRBV19; d_gene: TRBD1; j_gene: TRBJ1-1; abundance: -; CDR3nt: TGTGCCAGTAGTATAGAGAGACAGGGGGCGATGAACACTGAAGCTTTCTTT; CDR3aa: CASSIERQGAMNTEAFF
v_gene: TRBV6-1; d_gene: TRBD1; j_gene: TRBJ2-3; abundance: -; CDR3nt: TGTGCCAGCACCCTGGACAGGGGGCTATCAGATACGCAGTATTTT; CDR3aa: CASTLDRGLSDTQYF
v_gene: TRBV5-4; d_gene: -; j_gene: TRBJ1-2; abundance: -; CDR3nt: TGTGCCAGCAGCTCCCCCGGGGTTGGCTATGGCTACACCTTC; CDR3aa: CASSSPGVGYGYTF
v_gene: TRBV25-1; d_gene: TRBD2; j_gene: TRBJ2-1; abundance: once; CDR3nt: TGTGCCAGCAGTTGGGGGACCCACGGGAGGGATGAGCAGTTCTTC; CDR3aa: CASSWGTHGRDEQFF
v_gene: TRBV19; d_gene: -; j_gene: TRBJ1-1; abundance: -; CDR3nt: TGTGCCAGTAGTATCAAGACAGTGAACACTGAAGCTTTCTTT; CDR3aa: CASSIKTVNTEAFF
v_gene: TRBV27; d_gene: TRBD2; j_gene: TRBJ2-2; abundance: -; CDR3nt: TGTGCCAGCACCCTGACTAGCGGGAGGGCCGGGGAGCTGTTTTTT; CDR3aa: CASTLTSGRAGELFF
v_gene: TRBV7-3; d_gene: -; j_gene: TRBJ2-2; abundance: once; CDR3nt: TGTGCCAGCAGCCCTCTAAGGACAGCTAACACCGGGGAGCTGTTTTTT; CDR3aa: CASSPLRTANTGELFF
v_gene: TRBV28; d_gene: TRBD1; j_gene: TRBJ1-2; abundance: -; CDR3nt: TGTGCCAGCAGTGTGACAGGGAGCCAGGAGGGCTACACCTTC; CDR3aa: CASSVTGSQEGYTF
v_gene: TRBV4-1; d_gene: TRBD2; j_gene: TRBJ2-5; abundance: -; CDR3nt: TGCGCCAGCAGCCAAGGCCCCGGACTAGAACGAGAGACCCAGTACTTC; CDR3aa: CASSQGPGLERETQYF
v_gene: TRBV9; d_gene: TRBD1; j_gene: TRBJ1-1; abundance: -; CDR3nt: TGTGCCAGCAGCGTAGCCCCCGAGACAGGGGTGGGTATGAACACTGAAGCTTTCTTT; CDR3aa: CASSVAPETGVGMNTEAFF
v_gene: TRBV28; d_gene: -; j_gene: TRBJ2-7; abundance: -; CDR3nt: TGTGCCAGCAGGCGGTCATGGGCCTACGAGCAGTACTTC; CDR3aa: CASRRSWAYEQYF
v_gene: TRBV28; d_gene: TRBD1; j_gene: TRBJ1-1; abundance: -; CDR3nt: TGTGCCAGCAGTTTAATCGGGACAGGGGGTCTGAACACTGAAGCTTTCTTT; CDR3aa: CASSLIGTGGLNTEAFF
v_gene: TRBV27; d_gene: -; j_gene: TRBJ2-1; abundance: once; CDR3nt: TGTGCCAGCAGTTTCCTAGGGGACCAGGATGAGCAGTTCTTC; CDR3aa: CASSFLGDQDEQFF
v_gene: TRBV5-1; d_gene: TRBD2; j_gene: TRBJ2-7; abundance: -; CDR3nt: TGCGCCAGCAGCTCGGGACTAGCGGGCCCCTACGAGCAGTACTTC; CDR3aa: CASSSGLAGPYEQYF
v_gene: TRBV25-1; d_gene: -; j_gene: TRBJ1-3; abundance: -; CDR3nt: TGTGCCAGCAGTGCGGCGCAGACCCCGGCTGGAAACACCATATATTTT; CDR3aa: CASSAAQTPAGNTIYF
v_gene: TRBV5-4; d_gene: TRBD1; j_gene: TRBJ1-2; abundance: -; CDR3nt: TGTGCCAGCAGCCGCCAGGGGGGCCCCTATGGCTACACCTTC; CDR3aa: CASSRQGGPYGYTF
v_gene: TRBV10-3; d_gene: -; j_gene: TRBJ1-2; abundance: -; CDR3nt: TGTGCCATCAGTGAGCGTGGACAACTATTGGATGGCTACACCTTC; CDR3aa: CAISERGQLLDGYTF
v_gene: TRBV9; d_gene: -; j_gene: TRBJ2-5; abundance: -; CDR3nt: TGTGCCAGCAGCCCCCGCCCAGGTCGGGAGACCCAGTACTTC; CDR3aa: CASSPRPGRETQYF
v_gene: TRBV19; d_gene: -; j_gene: TRBJ2-7; abundance: -; CDR3nt: TGTGCCAGTAGTCCGGGAAACTGGAATAACGAGCAGTACTTC; CDR3aa: CASSPGNWNNEQYF
v_gene: TRBV28; d_gene: TRBD2; j_gene: TRBJ2-3; abundance: -; CDR3nt: TGTGCCAGCAGCATGTGGGGACTAGCGGGAGAAGATACGCAGTATTTT; CDR3aa: CASSMWGLAGEDTQYF
v_gene: TRBV19; d_gene: TRBD1; j_gene: TRBJ2-2; abundance: -; CDR3nt: TGTGCCAGTATACCCGGGACAGGGACGGACACCGGGGAGCTGTTTTTT; CDR3aa: CASIPGTGTDTGELFF
v_gene: TRBV28; d_gene: -; j_gene: TRBJ1-3; abundance: -; CDR3nt: TGTGCCAGCAGGCTCGGACTCGCCCGCTCTGGAAACACCATATATTTT; CDR3aa: CASRLGLARSGNTIYF
v_gene: TRBV5-4; d_gene: -; j_gene: TRBJ2-3; abundance: -; CDR3nt: TGTGCCAGCAGCTCTAGGTGGGGGCTAGCCCTCACAGATACGCAGTATTTT; CDR3aa: CASSSRWGLALTDTQYF
v_gene: TRBV4-2; d_gene: TRBD2; j_gene: TRBJ2-1; abundance: -; CDR3nt: TGTGCCAGCAGCCTCCTCCGGACGGGAGGGTTTAAAAATGAGCAGTTCTTC; CDR3aa: CASSLLRTGGFKNEQFF
v_gene: TRBV5-6; d_gene: -; j_gene: TRBJ2-6; abundance: -; CDR3nt: TGTGCCAGCAGCTTCGGCTCTGGGGCCAACGTCCTGACTTTC; CDR3aa: CASSFGSGANVLTF
v_gene: TRBV5-6; d_gene: TRBD1; j_gene: TRBJ2-3; abundance: -; CDR3nt: TGTGCCAGCAGCGACCGGGACAGGGACGAGAATTTCCACACAGATACGCAGTATTTT; CDR3aa: CASSDRDRDENFHTDTQYF
v_gene: TRBV18; d_gene: TRBD2; j_gene: TRBJ2-5; abundance: -; CDR3nt: TGTGCCAGCTCACCAAAGCGGGAGGGCGAGACCCAGTACTTC; CDR3aa: CASSPKREGETQYF
v_gene: TRBV19; d_gene: TRBD1; j_gene: TRBJ2-7; abundance: -; CDR3nt: TGTGCCAGTAGTATAGAGGGACAGGGTATCCACGAGCAGTACTTC; CDR3aa: CASSIEGQGIHEQYF
v_gene: TRBV18; d_gene: TRBD1; j_gene: TRBJ2-1; abundance: -; CDR3nt: TGTGCCAGCTCACCAGACAGGGTAGTAGTCGATGAGCAGTTCTTC; CDR3aa: CASSPDRVVVDEQFF
v_gene: TRBV27; d_gene: TRBD2; j_gene: TRBJ2-3; abundance: -; CDR3nt: TGTGCCAGCAGTCCACAGACTAGCGTGGTCCCAGATACGCAGTATTTT; CDR3aa: CASSPQTSVVPDTQYF
v_gene: TRBV2; d_gene: -; j_gene: TRBJ2-3; abundance: -; CDR3nt: TGTGCCAGCAGTGGATCGGGCCTCACAGATACGCAGTATTTT; CDR3aa: CASSGSGLTDTQYF
v_gene: TRBV9; d_gene: TRBD2; j_gene: TRBJ2-7; abundance: -; CDR3nt: TGTGCCAGCAGCGTAGCTACGGGACCTAGCGGGAGTCTCGAGCAGTACTTC; CDR3aa: CASSVATGPSGSLEQYF
v_gene: TRBV15; d_gene: -; j_gene: TRBJ2-7; abundance: -; CDR3nt: TGTGCCACCGCAGTAGGGCAGCTGTCCTACGAGCAGTACTTC; CDR3aa: CATAVGQLSYEQYF
v_gene: TRBV15; d_gene: -; j_gene: TRBJ2-2; abundance: -; CDR3nt: TGTGCCACCAGCAGAGAACTTTGGCCAACCGGGGAGCTGTTTTTT; CDR3aa: CATSRELWPTGELFF
v_gene: TRBV27; d_gene: TRBD1; j_gene: TRBJ1-5; abundance: -; CDR3nt: TGTGCCAGCAGTGACAGGGGCAATCAGCCCCAGCATTTT; CDR3aa: CASSDRGNQPQHF
v_gene: TRBV11-1; d_gene: TRBD1; j_gene: TRBJ2-1; abundance: -; CDR3nt: TGTGCCAGCAGCCGAACAGGGGATGAGCAGTTCTTC; CDR3aa: CASSRTGDEQFF
v_gene: TRBV27; d_gene: -; j_gene: TRBJ2-3; abundance: -; CDR3nt: TGTGCCAGCAGTCGTCGGATACCTCGCACAGATACGCAGTATTTT; CDR3aa: CASSRRIPRTDTQYF
v_gene: TRBV7-8; d_gene: -; j_gene: TRBJ1-2; abundance: -; CDR3nt: TGTGCCAGCAGCTTAGACAGGGATGAGCGAGGCTACACCTTC; CDR3aa: CASSLDRDERGYTF
v_gene: TRBV12-5; d_gene: TRBD1; j_gene: TRBJ1-1; abundance: few; CDR3nt: TGTGCTAGTGGTAGGGATCTAGGACAGGGGGCGGACACTGAAGCTTTCTTT; CDR3aa: CASGRDLGQGADTEAFF
v_gene: TRBV21-1; d_gene: -; j_gene: TRBJ2-1; abundance: -; CDR3nt: TGTGCCAGCAGCAAAGACCCACGGGAGGGCCCCAATGAGCAGTTCTTC; CDR3aa: CASSKDPREGPNEQFF
v_gene: TRBV6-5; d_gene: -; j_gene: TRBJ1-1; abundance: -; CDR3nt: TGTGCCAGCAGTTCCCCACGGGGTGGCACTGAAGCTTTCTTT; CDR3aa: CASSSPRGGTEAFF
v_gene: TRBV5-1; d_gene: TRBD2; j_gene: TRBJ2-1; abundance: -; CDR3nt: TGCGCCAGCAGCACTTGGACTAGCGGGAGGGGTTTTGAATACAATGAGCAGTTCTTC; CDR3aa: CASSTWTSGRGFEYNEQFF
v_gene: TRBV2; d_gene: -; j_gene: TRBJ1-2; abundance: once; CDR3nt: TGTGCCAGCAGTGTTCACCAAGGCTACACCTTC; CDR3aa: CASSVHQGYTF
v_gene: TRBV7-2; d_gene: -; j_gene: TRBJ2-7; abundance: -; CDR3nt: TGTGCCAGCAGCTGGGGGGGGCAGGGTCCCTACGAGCAGTACTTC; CDR3aa: CASSWGGQGPYEQYF
v_gene: TRBV4-1; d_gene: -; j_gene: TRBJ2-3; abundance: -; CDR3nt: TGCGCCAGCAGCCAAAAGTCCCTGGCTGCTAGCACAGATACGCAGTATTTT; CDR3aa: CASSQKSLAASTDTQYF